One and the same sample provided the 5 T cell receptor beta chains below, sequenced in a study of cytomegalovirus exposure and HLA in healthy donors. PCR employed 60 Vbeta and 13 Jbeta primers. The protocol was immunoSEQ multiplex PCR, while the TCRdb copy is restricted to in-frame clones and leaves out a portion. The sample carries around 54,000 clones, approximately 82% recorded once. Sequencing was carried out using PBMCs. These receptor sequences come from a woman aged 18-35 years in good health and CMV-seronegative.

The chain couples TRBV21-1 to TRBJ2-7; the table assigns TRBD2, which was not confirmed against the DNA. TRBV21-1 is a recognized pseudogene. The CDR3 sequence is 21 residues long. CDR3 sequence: CASRPPNMPESLKRGSYEQYF. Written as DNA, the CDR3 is TGTGCCAGCAGACCACCAAACATGCCAGAAAGTTTAAAGCGGGGAAGTTACGAGCAGTACTTC.

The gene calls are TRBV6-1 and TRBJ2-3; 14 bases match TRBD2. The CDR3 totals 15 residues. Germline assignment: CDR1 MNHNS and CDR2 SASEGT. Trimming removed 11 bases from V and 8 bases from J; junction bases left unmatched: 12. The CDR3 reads CACSSGTSGSATQYF. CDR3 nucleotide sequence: TGTGCCTGCTCCTCCGGGACTAGCGGGAGTGCTACGCAGTATTTT.

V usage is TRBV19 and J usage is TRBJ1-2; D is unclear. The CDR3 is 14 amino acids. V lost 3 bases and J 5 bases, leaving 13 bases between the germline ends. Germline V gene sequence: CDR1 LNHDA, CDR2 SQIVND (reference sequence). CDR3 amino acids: CASSIGGRFYGYTF. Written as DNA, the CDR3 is TGTGCCAGTAGTATTGGTGGCAGATTTTATGGCTACACCTTC. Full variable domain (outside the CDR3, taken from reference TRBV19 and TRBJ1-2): DGGITQSPKYLFRKEGQNVTLSCEQNLNHDAMYWYRQDPGQGLRLIYYSQIVNDFQKGDIAEGYSVSREKKESFPLTVTSAQKNPTAFYLCASSIGGRFYGYTFGSGTRLTVV.

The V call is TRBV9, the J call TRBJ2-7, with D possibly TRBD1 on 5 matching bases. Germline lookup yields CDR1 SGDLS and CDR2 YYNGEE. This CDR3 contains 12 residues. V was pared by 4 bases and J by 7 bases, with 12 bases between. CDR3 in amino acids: CASSPSPGEQYF. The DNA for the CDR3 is TGTGCCAGCAGCCCCTCGCCAGGGGAGCAGTACTTC.

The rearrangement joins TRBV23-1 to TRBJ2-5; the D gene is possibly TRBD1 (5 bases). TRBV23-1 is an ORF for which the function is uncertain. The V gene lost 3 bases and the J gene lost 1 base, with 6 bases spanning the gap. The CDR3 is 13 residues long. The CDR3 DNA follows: TGCGCCAGCAGTCATAGGGGCCAAGAGACCCAGTACTTC. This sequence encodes CASSHRGQETQYF.